The entry that follows covers one T cell receptor (beta chain) sequence. This entry is derived from a study of control samples from healthy donors and cancer patients. Deletions cut 4 bases from V and 3 bases from J, with 10 bases between. The CDR3 spans 13 residues. CDR1 and CDR2 (germline): GTSNPN, SVGIG (reference sequence). Profiled with immunoSEQ multiplex PCR; TCRdb holds only in-frame clones, not every one. The sample lists around 150,000 clones, roughly 94% occurring once. The origin of this receptor is a woman aged 40 to 50 in good health. The chain joins TRBV30 to TRBJ2-1; possibly TRBD1 or TRBD2 for D (5 bases each). Sequencing was done on a sample of blood. The chain's CDR3 is CAWTVGDYNEQFF. In DNA form, the CDR3 reads TGTGCCTGGACGGTGGGGGACTACAATGAGCAGTTCTTC.